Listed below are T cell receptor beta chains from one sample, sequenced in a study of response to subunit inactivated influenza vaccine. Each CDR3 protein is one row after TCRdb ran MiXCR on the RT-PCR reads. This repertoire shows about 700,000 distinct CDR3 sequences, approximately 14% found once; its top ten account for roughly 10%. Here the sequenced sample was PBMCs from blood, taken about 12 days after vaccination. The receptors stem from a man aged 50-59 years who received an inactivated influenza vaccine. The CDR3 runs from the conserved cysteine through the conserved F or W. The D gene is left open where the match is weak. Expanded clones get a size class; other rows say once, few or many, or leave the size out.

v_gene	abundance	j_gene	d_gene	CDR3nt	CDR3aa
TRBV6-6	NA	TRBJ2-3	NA	TGTGCCAGCCTTAGAAACGGGGGAACGCAGTATTTT	CASLRNGGTQYF
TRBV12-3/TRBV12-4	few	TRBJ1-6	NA	TGTGCCAGCACCATGGGAGGAAACTCCTATAATTCACCCCTCCACTTT	CASTMGGNSYNSPLHF
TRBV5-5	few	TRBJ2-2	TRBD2	TGTGCCAGCAGCTTGCGTACTAGCGGGTTAACCGGGGAGCTGTTTTTT	CASSLRTSGLTGELFF
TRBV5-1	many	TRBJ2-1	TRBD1	TGCGCCAGCAGCCAGGGACAGGGGGCCCACAATGAGCAGTTCTTC	CASSQGQGAHNEQFF
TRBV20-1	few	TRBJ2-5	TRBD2	TGCAGTGCCCCTAGAGCGGGGGGACAAGAGACCCAGTACTTC	CSAPRAGGQETQYF
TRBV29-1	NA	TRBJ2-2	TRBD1	TGCAGCGTTCCGGGACAGGGTCGAACCGGGGAGCTGTTTTTT	CSVPGQGRTGELFF
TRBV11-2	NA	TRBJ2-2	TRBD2	TGTGCCAGCAGCTTAGGGGGGGGGTACACCGGGGAGCTGTTTTTT	CASSLGGGYTGELFF
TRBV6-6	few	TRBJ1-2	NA	TGTGCCAGCAGCCACGGGGATAACTATGGCTACACCTTC	CASSHGDNYGYTF
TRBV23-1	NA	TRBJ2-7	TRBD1	TGCGCCAGCAGTCAACCGACAGGGAATTCCTACGAGCAGTACTTC	CASSQPTGNSYEQYF
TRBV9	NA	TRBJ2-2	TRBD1	TGTGCCAGCAGCGTTGACAGGGCCTCCGGGGAGCTGTTTTTT	CASSVDRASGELFF
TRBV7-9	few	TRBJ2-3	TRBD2	TGTGCCAGCAGCTTGACAGCGGGGCGGGGAGATACGCAGTATTTT	CASSLTAGRGDTQYF
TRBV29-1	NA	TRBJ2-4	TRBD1	TGCAGCGTCTCAGGTACCGGGACAGGGCGAAACATTCAGTACTTC	CSVSGTGTGRNIQYF
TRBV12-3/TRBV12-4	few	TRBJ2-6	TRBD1	TGTGCCACCCATCCGGACAGGTTCCGCTCTGGGGCCAACGTCCTGACTTTC	CATHPDRFRSGANVLTF
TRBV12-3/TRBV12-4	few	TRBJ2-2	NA	TGTGCCAGCAGTTTAGCGCGGGGCCTCGGGGAGCTGTTTTTT	CASSLARGLGELFF
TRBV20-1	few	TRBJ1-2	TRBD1	TGCAGTGCTACAACCGGGACAGGGTTGCGAGGTGGCTACACCTTC	CSATTGTGLRGGYTF
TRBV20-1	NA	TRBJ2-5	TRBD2	TGCAGTGCTCAAGGGGCTAGCGGGCCTCAAGAGACCCAGTACTTC	CSAQGASGPQETQYF
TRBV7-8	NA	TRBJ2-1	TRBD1	TGTGCCAGCAGCGCGTCGCAGGGGGCGATAGGGCAGTTCTTC	CASSASQGAIGQFF
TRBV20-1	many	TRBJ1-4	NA	TGCAGTGCTAGAGGGCTCCCTTACCCCGAAAAACTGTTTTTT	CSARGLPYPEKLFF
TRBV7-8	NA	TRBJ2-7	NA	TGTGCCAGCAGCTTATTGCGTACCAGCTCCTACGAGCAGTACTTC	CASSLLRTSSYEQYF
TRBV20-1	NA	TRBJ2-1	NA	TGCAGTGCTAGAGGACTCCCCAGGGTCAATGAGCAGTTCTTC	CSARGLPRVNEQFF
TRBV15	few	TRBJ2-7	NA	TGTGCCACCAGCAGAGATGGAGGTGGAAAGTTCTACGAGCAGTACTTC	CATSRDGGGKFYEQYF
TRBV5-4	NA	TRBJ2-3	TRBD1	TGTGCCACCAAGCCGGGACAGGGCGCAGATACGCAGTATTTT	CATKPGQGADTQYF
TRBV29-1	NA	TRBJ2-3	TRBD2	TGCAGCGTGATAGCGGGAGGAGCAAGAACTCCAGATACGCAGTATTTT	CSVIAGGARTPDTQYF
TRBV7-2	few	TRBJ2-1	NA	TGTGCCAGCAGCTTAGTAACGGCTAGCTCTGAGCAGTTCTTC	CASSLVTASSEQFF
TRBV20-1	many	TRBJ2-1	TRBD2	TGCAGTGCTAGGGGGGGGAACAATGAGCAGTTCTTC	CSARGGNNEQFF
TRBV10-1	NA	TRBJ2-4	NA	TGCGCCAGCAGTGAGTCAGGAAGAATCATTCAGTACTTC	CASSESGRIIQYF
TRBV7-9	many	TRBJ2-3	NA	TGTGCCAGCAGCTTAACCGTGATGACAGATACGCAGTATTTT	CASSLTVMTDTQYF
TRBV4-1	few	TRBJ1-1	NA	TGCGCCAGCAGCCAAGAGTTCCGACTGCAGACCTCTGAAGCTTTCTTT	CASSQEFRLQTSEAFF
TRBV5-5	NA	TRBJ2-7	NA	TGTGCCAGCAGCTTTGGGGCAGCGTCCTACGAGCAGTACTTC	CASSFGAASYEQYF
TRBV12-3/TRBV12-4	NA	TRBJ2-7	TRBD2	TGTGCCAGCAGTCCCCCCGGGACTAGGTCCTACGAGCAGTACTTC	CASSPPGTRSYEQYF
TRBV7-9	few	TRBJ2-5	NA	TGTGCCAGCACCGTGGGGCAAGAGACCCAGTACTTC	CASTVGQETQYF
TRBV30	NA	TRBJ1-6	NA	TGTGCCTGGAGAAGATTGTCAGGGGCTTCACCCCTCCACTTT	CAWRRLSGASPLHF
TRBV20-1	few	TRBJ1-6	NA	TGCAGTGCTAGTGAGGGCGGAAAGGATAATTCACCCCTCCACTTT	CSASEGGKDNSPLHF
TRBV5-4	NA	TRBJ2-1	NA	TGTGCCAGCAGCAGGGGAAGCACTGGCCTAGCCTACAATGAGCAGTTCTTC	CASSRGSTGLAYNEQFF
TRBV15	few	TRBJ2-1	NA	TGTGCCACCAGCCCCAAAAGCGGGCCAATTACCTACAATGAGCAGTTCTTC	CATSPKSGPITYNEQFF
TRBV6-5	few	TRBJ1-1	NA	TGTGCCAGCAGTTATGGGGGAATGAACACTGAAGCTTTCTTT	CASSYGGMNTEAFF
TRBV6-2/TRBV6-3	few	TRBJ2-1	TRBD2	TGTGCCAGCAGTTGGGGACTAGCGGGAGTCTATGAGCAGTTCTTC	CASSWGLAGVYEQFF
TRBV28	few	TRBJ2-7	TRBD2	TGTGCCAGCAGTACCGGGACTAGCGGTTACGAGCAGTACTTC	CASSTGTSGYEQYF
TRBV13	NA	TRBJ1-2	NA	TGTGCCAGCAGCTCCGAGAACAGTCCTGGCTACACCTTC	CASSSENSPGYTF
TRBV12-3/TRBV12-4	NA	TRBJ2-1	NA	TGTGCCAGCCGGTCTGCCGGGGGTTACTATGAGCAGTTCTTC	CASRSAGGYYEQFF
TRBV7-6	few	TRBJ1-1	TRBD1	TGTGCCAGCAGCTTAGTGACAGGGGTGAACACTGAAGCTTTCTTT	CASSLVTGVNTEAFF
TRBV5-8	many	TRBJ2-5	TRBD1	TGTGCCAGCAGGGACAGGGGGCACCAAGAGACCCAGTACTTC	CASRDRGHQETQYF
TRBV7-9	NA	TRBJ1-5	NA	TGTGCCAGCAGCCAGGGACACTACAATCAGCCCCAGCATTTT	CASSQGHYNQPQHF
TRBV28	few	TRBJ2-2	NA	TGTGCCAGCAGTTTGGGCCGGTCTCGAGGCACCGGGGAGCTGTTTTTT	CASSLGRSRGTGELFF
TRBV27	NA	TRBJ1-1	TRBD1	TGTGCCAGCAGTTTAACAGGGGGCGTCACTGAAGCTTTCTTT	CASSLTGGVTEAFF
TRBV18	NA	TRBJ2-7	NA	TGTGCCAGCTCACCACGCGAGGCCATGGAGCAGTACTTC	CASSPREAMEQYF
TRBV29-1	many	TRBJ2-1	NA	TGCAGCGTTTACAGGTACTACAATGAGCAGTTCTTC	CSVYRYYNEQFF
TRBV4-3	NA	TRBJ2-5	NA	TGCGCCAGCAGCCAAGATGGTAACAGCCAAGAGACCCAGTACTTC	CASSQDGNSQETQYF
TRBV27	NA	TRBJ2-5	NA	TGTGCCAGCAGTTTATTCGGGGGGCCGTTGGGACAAGAGACCCAGTACTTC	CASSLFGGPLGQETQYF